The 11 T cell receptor beta chains given below trace back to one sample, sequenced in a study of T cells after yellow fever vaccination. TCRdb itself ran the 5' RACE reads through MiXCR, one entry per CDR3 protein. In the table there are 450,000 to 650,000 distinct CDR3 sequences, approximately 13% of which are singletons. The sequences come from PBMCs, collected on the day of the yellow fever booster vaccination. These receptors all stem from a man aged 25-45 years who received the YFV17D yellow fever vaccine.

This clonotype was picked up a small number of times. This CDR3 is CASSYGSTAATEAFF. DNA of the CDR3: TGTGCCAGCAGTTACGGGTCTACGGCGGCCACTGAAGCTTTCTTT. The rearrangement joins TRBV6-5 to TRBJ1-1; no clear D gene. The CDR3 has 15 residues. Deletions cut 2 bases from V and 4 bases from J, with 14 bases between. Germline V gene sequence: CDR1 MNHEY, CDR2 SVGAGI.

This clonotype was observed a few times. J is TRBJ2-7 and V is TRBV7-9, with 7 bases fitting TRBD1. The CDR3 is 13 amino acids. The germline V gene encodes CDR1 SEHNR and CDR2 FQNEAQ (reference sequence). The J segment lost 6 bases and the V segment lost 4 bases, leaving 6 bases of the junction unmatched. This CDR3 is CASSSRQGIEQYF. The CDR3 bases are TGTGCCAGCAGCTCGAGACAGGGTATCGAGCAGTACTTC.

The sample holds many counts of this clonotype. The rearrangement links TRBV7-2 to TRBJ1-5; no clear D gene. The germline gives CDR1 SGHTA, CDR2 FQGNSA. This CDR3 spans 14 amino acids. The ends were cut back, 0 bases at V and 1 base at J, with 4 bases in the middle. The CDR3 is CASSLARSNQPQHF. As DNA, the CDR3 is TGTGCCAGCAGCTTAGCCAGGAGCAATCAGCCCCAGCATTTT.

This clonotype was counted between two and nine times. The junction departs from germline at one end; a sequencing error may be responsible. This chain joins TRBV5-1 and TRBJ2-2, with 9 bases that match TRBD1. The CDR3 totals 16 residues. Germline lookup yields CDR1 SGHRS and CDR2 YFSETQ. Here the CDR3 reads CASSVQGATNTGELFF. The CDR3 DNA follows: TGCGCCAGCAGCGTACAGGGGGCCACGAACACCGGGGAGTTGTTTTTT.

The chain couples TRBV7-3 to TRBJ2-1; 9 bases line up with TRBD1. The ends lost 6 bases at V and 4 bases at J; junction bases unmatched: 13. This CDR3 is built from 17 residues. The germline gives CDR1 SGHTA, CDR2 FQGTGA. This chain's CDR3 is CASSKTPGTGSYNEQFF. CDR3 nucleotides: TGTGCCAGCAGTAAAACCCCCGGGACAGGGAGTTACAATGAGCAGTTCTTC.

This clonotype was detected ten times or more. CDR3 sequence reads: CASSLELAGGAKEQYF. The CDR3 DNA reads TGTGCCAGCAGCTTAGAACTAGCGGGAGGGGCAAAGGAGCAGTACTTC. The rearrangement joins TRBV7-8 to TRBJ2-7, with 13 bases identical to TRBD2. V dropped 1 base and J dropped 7; count of bases not matched to a gene: 7. The CDR3 has 16 residues. Per germline, CDR1 SGHVS and CDR2 FQNEAQ.

This clonotype showed up just a few times. The rearrangement links TRBV21-1 to TRBJ2-7; the table's TRBD2 call for D was not verified on the DNA. TRBV21-1 is a known pseudogene. The CDR3 has 17 amino acids. CDR3 sequence: CASSLAGPRVVLCEQYF. The CDR3 bases are TGTGCCAGCTCGTTAGCGGGACCACGAGTCGTTCTCTGCGAGCAGTACTTC.

This clonotype was recorded many times. This rearrangement joins TRBV5-1 to TRBJ2-1; tentative D call: TRBD2 (5 bases). The ends were cut back, 0 bases at V and 0 bases at J, with 10 bases in the middle. The germline CDR1 and CDR2 sequences are SGHRS and YFSETQ. The CDR3 runs 16 residues. CDR3 in DNA: TGCGCCAGCAGCTTGGTTCCGGGAAGCTCCTACAATGAGCAGTTCTTC. This encodes CASSLVPGSSYNEQFF.

This clonotype was counted a few times. The chain is built from TRBV6-2 or TRBV6-3 and TRBJ1-1; 8 nucleotides align to TRBD1. Germline CDR1 and CDR2: MNHEY and SVGEGT. V shed 4 bases, J shed 3 bases, and the junction held 13 bases outside the gene matches. There are 17 residues in the CDR3. The CDR3: CASSSFLRGHVDTEAFF. The CDR3 DNA follows: TGTGCCAGCAGTTCTTTCCTCAGGGGGCACGTTGACACTGAAGCTTTCTTT.

This clonotype came up a few times. The V call is TRBV28, the J call TRBJ1-5, with D perhaps TRBD1 (6 bases). There are 15 residues in the CDR3. The germline gives CDR1 MDHEN, CDR2 SYDVKM. The V end was cut by 6 bases, the J end by 5 bases, with 17 bases between. The CDR3 DNA reads TGTGCCAGCAGCCTCAGGGGTAAAGGCTATCAGCCCCAGCATTTT. Protein product: CASSLRGKGYQPQHF.

The chain recombines TRBV20-1 with TRBJ1-1; D gene unclear. The germline V gene encodes CDR1 DFQATT and CDR2 SNEGSKA (reference sequence). Trimming left V 7 bases short and J 0 bases short, with 9 bases between. The CDR3 spans 12 residues. The CDR3 DNA sequence: TGCAGTGACAAACATTTGAACACTGAAGCTTTCTTT. This encodes CSDKHLNTEAFF.